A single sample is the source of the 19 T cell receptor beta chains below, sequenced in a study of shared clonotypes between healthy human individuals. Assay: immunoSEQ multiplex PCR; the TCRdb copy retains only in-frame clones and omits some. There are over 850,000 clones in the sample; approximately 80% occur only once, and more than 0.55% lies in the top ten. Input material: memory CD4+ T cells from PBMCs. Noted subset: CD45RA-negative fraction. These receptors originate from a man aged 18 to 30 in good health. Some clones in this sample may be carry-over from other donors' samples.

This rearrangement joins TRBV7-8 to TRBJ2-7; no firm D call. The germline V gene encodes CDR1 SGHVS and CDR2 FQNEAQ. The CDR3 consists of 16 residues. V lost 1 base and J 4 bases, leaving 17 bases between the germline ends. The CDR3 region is CASSLVRESSIYEQYF. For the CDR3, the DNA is TGTGCCAGCAGCTTAGTCCGCGAAAGCTCAATTTACGAGCAGTACTTC.

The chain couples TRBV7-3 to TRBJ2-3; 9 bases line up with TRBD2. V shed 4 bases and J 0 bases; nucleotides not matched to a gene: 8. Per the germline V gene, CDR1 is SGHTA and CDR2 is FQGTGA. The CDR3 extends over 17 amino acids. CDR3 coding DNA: TGTGCCAGCAGCTCAAAAACGCTAGCGGGGAGCACAGATACGCAGTATTTT. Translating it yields CASSSKTLAGSTDTQYF.

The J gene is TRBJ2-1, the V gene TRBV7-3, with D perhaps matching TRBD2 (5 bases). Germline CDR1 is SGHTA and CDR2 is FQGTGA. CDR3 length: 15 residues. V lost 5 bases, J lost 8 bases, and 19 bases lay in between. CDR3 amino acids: CASSLYYTGMDEQFF. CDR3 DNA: TGTGCCAGCAGCCTCTACTATACCGGGATGGATGAGCAGTTCTTC.

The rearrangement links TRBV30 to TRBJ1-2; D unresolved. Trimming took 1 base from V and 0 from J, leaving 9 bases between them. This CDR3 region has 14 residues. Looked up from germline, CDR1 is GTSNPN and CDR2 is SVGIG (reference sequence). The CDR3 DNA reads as TGTGCCTGGAGTGCCGGTCAAGCTAACTATGGCTACACCTTC. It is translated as CAWSAGQANYGYTF.

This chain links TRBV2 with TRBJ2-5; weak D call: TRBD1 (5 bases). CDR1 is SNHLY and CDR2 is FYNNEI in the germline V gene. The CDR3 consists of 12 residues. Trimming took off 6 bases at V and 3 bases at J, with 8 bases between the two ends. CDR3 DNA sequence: TGTGCCAGCAGCCTCAGGGAAGAGACCCAGTACTTC. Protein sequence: CASSLREETQYF.

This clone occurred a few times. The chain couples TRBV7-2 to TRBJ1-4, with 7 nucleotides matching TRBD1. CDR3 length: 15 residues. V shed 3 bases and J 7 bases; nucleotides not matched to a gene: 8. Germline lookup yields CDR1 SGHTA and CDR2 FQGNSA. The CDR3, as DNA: TGTGCCAGCAGCTTCGGAGGGGGCCGCGGTGAAAAACTGTTTTTT. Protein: CASSFGGGRGEKLFF.

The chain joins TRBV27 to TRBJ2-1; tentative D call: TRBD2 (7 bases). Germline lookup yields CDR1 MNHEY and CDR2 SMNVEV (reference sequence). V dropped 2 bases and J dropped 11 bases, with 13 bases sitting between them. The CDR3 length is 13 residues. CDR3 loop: CASSLGEGVKQFF. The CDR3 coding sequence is TGTGCCAGCAGTTTAGGGGAGGGGGTCAAGCAGTTCTTC.

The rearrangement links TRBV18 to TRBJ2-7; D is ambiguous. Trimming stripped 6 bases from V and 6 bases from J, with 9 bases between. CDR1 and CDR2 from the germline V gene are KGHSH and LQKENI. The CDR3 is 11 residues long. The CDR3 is CASSPLGEQYF. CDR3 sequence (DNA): TGTGCCAGCTCTCCCCTGGGCGAGCAGTACTTC.

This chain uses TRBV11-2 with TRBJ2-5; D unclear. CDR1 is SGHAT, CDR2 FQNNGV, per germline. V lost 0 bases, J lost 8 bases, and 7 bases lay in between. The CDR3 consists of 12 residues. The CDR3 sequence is CASSLDRGTQYF. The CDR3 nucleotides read TGTGCCAGCAGCTTAGACAGAGGCACCCAGTACTTC.

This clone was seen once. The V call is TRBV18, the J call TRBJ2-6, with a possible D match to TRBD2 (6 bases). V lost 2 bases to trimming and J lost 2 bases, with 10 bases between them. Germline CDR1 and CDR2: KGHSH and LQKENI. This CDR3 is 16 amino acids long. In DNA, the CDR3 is TGTGCCAGCTCACCAATTCCGGGGGCTGGGGCCAACGTCCTGACTTTC. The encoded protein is CASSPIPGAGANVLTF.

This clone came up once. DNA of the CDR3: TGTGCCAGCAGCTCTTCCCTGGGGCGAGATACGCAGTATTTT. Translated: CASSSSLGRDTQYF. The chain recombines TRBV7-2 with TRBJ2-3; possibly TRBD1 for D (5 bases). V gave up 4 bases and J gave up 5 bases, with 13 bases separating them. This CDR3 region has 14 residues. Germline assignment: CDR1 SGHTA and CDR2 FQGNSA.

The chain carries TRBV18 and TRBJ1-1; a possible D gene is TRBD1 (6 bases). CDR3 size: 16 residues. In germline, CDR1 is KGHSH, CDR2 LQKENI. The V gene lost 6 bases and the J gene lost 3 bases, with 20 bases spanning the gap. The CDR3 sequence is CASSPSKGGGHTEAFF. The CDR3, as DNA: TGTGCCAGCTCTCCAAGTAAGGGGGGCGGGCACACTGAAGCTTTCTTT.

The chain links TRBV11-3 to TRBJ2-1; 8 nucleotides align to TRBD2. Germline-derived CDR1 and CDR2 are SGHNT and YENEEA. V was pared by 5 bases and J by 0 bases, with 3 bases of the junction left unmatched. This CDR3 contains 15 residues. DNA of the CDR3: TGTGCCAGCAGCGTTAGCGGGGTCTCCTACAATGAGCAGTTCTTC. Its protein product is CASSVSGVSYNEQFF.

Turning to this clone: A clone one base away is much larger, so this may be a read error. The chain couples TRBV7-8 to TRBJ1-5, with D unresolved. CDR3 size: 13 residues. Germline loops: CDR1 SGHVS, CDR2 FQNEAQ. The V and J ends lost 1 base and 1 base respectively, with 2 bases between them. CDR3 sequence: CASSLESNQPQHF. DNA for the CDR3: TGTGCCAGCAGCTTAGAAAGCAATCAGCCCCAGCATTTT.

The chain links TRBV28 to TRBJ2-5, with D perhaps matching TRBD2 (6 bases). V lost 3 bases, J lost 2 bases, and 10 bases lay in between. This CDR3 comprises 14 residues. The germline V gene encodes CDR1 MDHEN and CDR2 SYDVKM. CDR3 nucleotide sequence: TGTGCCAGCAGTTTCGGGACTGCTCAAGAGACCCAGTACTTC. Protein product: CASSFGTAQETQYF.

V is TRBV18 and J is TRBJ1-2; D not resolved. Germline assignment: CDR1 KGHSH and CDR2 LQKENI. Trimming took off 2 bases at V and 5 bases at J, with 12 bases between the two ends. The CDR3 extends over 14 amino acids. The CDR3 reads CASSPSADSYGYTF. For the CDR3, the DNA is TGTGCCAGCTCACCATCGGCAGACTCTTATGGCTACACCTTC.

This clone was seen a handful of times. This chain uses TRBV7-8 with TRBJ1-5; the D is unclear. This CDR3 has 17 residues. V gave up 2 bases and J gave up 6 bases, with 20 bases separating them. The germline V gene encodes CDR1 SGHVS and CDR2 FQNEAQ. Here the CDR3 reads CASSLRKDSLPGQPQHF. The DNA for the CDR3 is TGTGCCAGCAGCTTAAGGAAGGACTCCTTACCCGGTCAGCCCCAGCATTTT.

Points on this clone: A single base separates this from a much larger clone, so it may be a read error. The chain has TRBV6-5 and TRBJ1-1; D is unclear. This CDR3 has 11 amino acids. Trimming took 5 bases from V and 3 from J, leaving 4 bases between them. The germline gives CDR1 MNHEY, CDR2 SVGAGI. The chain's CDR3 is CASSAYTEAFF. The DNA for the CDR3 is TGTGCCAGCAGTGCCTACACTGAAGCTTTCTTT.

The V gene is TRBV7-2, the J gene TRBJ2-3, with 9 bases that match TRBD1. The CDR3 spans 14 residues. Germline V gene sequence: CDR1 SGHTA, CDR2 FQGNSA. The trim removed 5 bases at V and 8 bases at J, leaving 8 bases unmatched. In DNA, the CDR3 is TGTGCCAGCAGCGCCCGGGACAGGGTGGGTACGCAGTATTTT. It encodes CASSARDRVGTQYF. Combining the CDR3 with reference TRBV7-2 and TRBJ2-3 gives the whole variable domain GAGVSQSPSNKVTEKGKDVELRCDPISGHTALYWYRQSLGQGLEFLIYFQGNSAPDKSGLPSDRFSAERTGGSVSTLTIQRTQQEDSAVYLCASSARDRVGTQYFGPGTRLTVL.